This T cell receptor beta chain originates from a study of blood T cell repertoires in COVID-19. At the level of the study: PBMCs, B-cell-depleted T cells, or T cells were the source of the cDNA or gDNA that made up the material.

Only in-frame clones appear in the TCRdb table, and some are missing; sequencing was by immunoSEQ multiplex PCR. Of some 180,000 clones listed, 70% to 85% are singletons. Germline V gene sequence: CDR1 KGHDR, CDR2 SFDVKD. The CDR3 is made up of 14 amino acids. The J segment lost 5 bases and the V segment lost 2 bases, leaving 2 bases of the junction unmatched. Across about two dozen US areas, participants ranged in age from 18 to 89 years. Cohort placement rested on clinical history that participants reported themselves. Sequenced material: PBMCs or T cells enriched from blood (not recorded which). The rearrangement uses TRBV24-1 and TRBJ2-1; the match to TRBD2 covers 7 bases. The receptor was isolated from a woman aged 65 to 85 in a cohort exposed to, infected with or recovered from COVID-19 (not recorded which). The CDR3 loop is CATSDWGGDNEQFF. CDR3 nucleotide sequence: TGTGCCACCAGTGATTGGGGGGGGGACAATGAGCAGTTCTTC.